These 9 T cell receptor beta chains were sequenced from one sample in a study of vaccination effects on CD4 cells after COVID-19. Their cognate antigens are unknown. Sequencing used immunoSEQ multiplex PCR; TCRdb keeps in-frame clones, though not all of them. In the table there are about 66,000 clones, 70% to 80% of which are singletons. Culture proceeded for about 11 days, and CD4+ T cells were then isolated. Participants received two doses of either the BNT162b2 or mRNA-1273 vaccine. The sequences come from CD4+ T cells from PBMCs cultured without peptide, collected after COVID-19 vaccination. The source is a human donor who received a COVID-19 vaccine.

The chain employs TRBV9 and TRBJ1-6; D is perhaps TRBD1 (6 bases). The CDR3 totals 15 residues. Trimming pared 0 bases from V and 8 bases from J, leaving 12 bases between. Germline CDR1 and CDR2: SGDLS and YYNGEE. The CDR3 DNA reads as TGTGCCAGCAGCGTAGATTCCGGGGGGCATTCACCCCTCCACTTT. Translation gives CASSVDSGGHSPLHF.

This clone was observed once. The V and J genes are TRBV7-7 and TRBJ2-3; no clear D gene. CDR1 is SSHAT, CDR2 FNYEAQ, per germline (reference sequence). The V end lost 4 bases, the J end lost 3 bases, and 11 bases lay between the germline ends. The CDR3 runs 14 residues. The CDR3 bases are TGTGCCAGCAGCTCATCGGGTGGTACAGATACGCAGTATTTT. Translated, it gives CASSSSGGTDTQYF.

This clone was detected only a few times. The V call is TRBV2, the J call TRBJ2-7, with D possibly being TRBD1 (5 bases). Trimming took 3 bases from V and 5 from J, leaving 11 bases between them. Germline CDR1 reads SNHLY; CDR2 reads FYNNEI. This CDR3 comprises 13 residues. CDR3 sequence (DNA): TGTGCCAGCAGTGAGTCACAGGACCACGAGCAGTACGTC. This sequence encodes CASSESQDHEQYV.

The gene calls are TRBV6-5 and TRBJ2-1, with 7 nucleotides matching TRBD2. This CDR3 has 15 amino acids. Germline CDR1 is MNHEY and CDR2 is SVGAGI. J was trimmed by 1 base and V by 2 bases; bases with no gene match: 2. CDR3 residues: CASSYPGGSYNEQFF. The CDR3 coding sequence is TGTGCCAGCAGTTACCCCGGGGGGTCCTACAATGAGCAGTTCTTC.

The CDR3 region has the DNA TGTGCCAGCAGTTTAATTGCATTTGAGACCCAGTACTTC. Its protein is CASSLIAFETQYF. The V gene is TRBV12-3 or TRBV12-4, the J gene TRBJ2-5; D remains ambiguous. V lost 2 bases and J lost 5, with 9 bases in between. This CDR3 has 13 residues.

The rearrangement uses TRBV3-1 (or the pseudogene TRBV3-2) and TRBJ2-3, with TRBD2 matching 7 bases. V gave up 1 base and J gave up 2 bases; unmatched junction bases: 6. Germline V gene data show CDR1 as LGHDT and CDR2 as YNNKEL (reference sequence). The length of the CDR3 is 16 residues. The CDR3 DNA follows: TGTGCCAGCAGCCAAGCAGCGGGGAGTTACACAGATACGCAGTATTTT. Translation: CASSQAAGSYTDTQYF.

V gene TRBV6-1 combines with J gene TRBJ1-3; weak D call: TRBD1 (6 bases). V was shortened by 4 bases and J by 4 bases, with 20 bases between the two germline ends. Germline V gives CDR1 MNHNS, CDR2 SASEGT. This CDR3 is 17 amino acids long. The CDR3 DNA reads TGTGCCAGCAGTGGGACGGGGGCAGCGGTTGGGGGAAACACCATATATTTT. This encodes CASSGTGAAVGGNTIYF.

The J gene is TRBJ1-2, the V gene TRBV10-3; D might be TRBD1 (5 bases). In germline, CDR1 is ENHRY, CDR2 SYGVKD. V lost 2 bases, J lost 3 bases, and 13 bases lay in between. The CDR3 is 15 residues long. CDR3: CAISETGTEYYGYTF. The CDR3 bases are TGTGCCATCAGTGAGACCGGGACGGAATACTATGGCTACACCTTC.

The chain links TRBV7-9 to TRBJ2-1; 9 bases are shared with TRBD2. Germline loops: CDR1 SEHNR, CDR2 FQNEAQ (reference sequence). J lost 4 bases, V lost 5 bases, and 6 bases had no gene match. This CDR3 is 15 amino acids long. DNA for the CDR3: TGTGCCAGCAGCCGTAGCGGGGGAGATTACAATGAGCAGTTCTTC. Its translation: CASSRSGGDYNEQFF.